This is a list of T cell receptor beta chains from one sample in a study of T cell responses to AZD1222 COVID-19 vaccine. Measured with immunoSEQ multiplex PCR; TCRdb has only the in-frame clones, and not every one. The sample contains about 70,000 clones, less than 85% of which appear only once. Sequencing was performed on peripheral blood, taken on day 0 of AZD1222 vaccination. Receptors originate from an adult in good health. Each CDR3 is given with its conserved first and last residue. Some rows mark clone size as missing; the rest say once, few, many or name a class of expanded clone.

>TRBJ1-5|NA|TRBV6-5
CASRPQESQPQHF
>TRBJ2-7|NA|TRBV12-5
CASGLFPGSREQYF
>TRBJ2-7|NA|TRBV9
CASSVWPSGSSYEQYF
>TRBJ2-5|NA|TRBV6-5
CASSYQRSGQETQYF
>TRBJ2-1|NA|TRBV6-5
CASHGGNYNEQFF
>TRBJ1-2|NA|TRBV20-1
CSASYNYGYTF
>TRBJ1-1|NA|TRBV11-1
CASSPGQGAYTEAFF
>TRBJ1-5|NA|TRBV3-1/TRBV3-2
CASSRQRISNQPQHF
>TRBJ2-7|NA|TRBV5-1
CASSSGLAGSYEQYF
>TRBJ2-1|once|TRBV4-2
CASSQRGRPNEQFF
>TRBJ1-1|NA|TRBV7-8
CASSLGGSGTEAFF
>TRBJ2-3|NA|TRBV6-1
CASSDGQFSTDTQYF
>TRBJ2-5|NA|TRBV7-6
CASSSRMGHTQETQYF
>TRBJ1-2|NA|TRBV27
CASSGQGIPSISGYTF
>TRBJ1-5|NA|TRBV5-4
CASSFGGSNQPQHF
>TRBJ1-2|NA|TRBV7-3
CASSQGGGGYYGYTF
>TRBJ2-3|few|TRBV7-2
CASSNTRDTQYF
>TRBJ2-7|NA|TRBV11-2
CASSFRGSTSYEQYF
>TRBJ1-6|NA|TRBV5-5
CASSLNRATYNSPLHF
>TRBJ1-5|NA|TRBV5-1
CARSSGGADQPQHF